This paragraph covers one T cell receptor (beta chain) sequence. The antigen is undetermined. This sample is drawn from a study of beta chain features in type 1 diabetes. Broader study findings: People with Type 1 diabetes carried modestly yet significantly shorter TCRB CDR3s in all four CD4+ subsets.

Expressed TCRB transcripts got sequenced, as all isolated RNA was reverse transcribed. Sequenced by immunoSEQ multiplex PCR; TCRdb stores in-frame clones only, minus some. This sample has 250,000 to 300,000 clones, with 20% to 25% found just once. V dropped 8 bases and J dropped 3 bases, with 11 bases sitting between them. Germline-derived CDR1 and CDR2 are LNHDA and SQIVND (reference sequence). The CDR3 consists of 13 residues. This TCR was recovered from a woman in her 30s with type 1 diabetes. This chain links TRBV19 with TRBJ1-5, with a weak D call TRBD1 (6 bases). Sequencing was carried out using naive CD4+ T cells from blood. DNA for the CDR3: TGTGCCAGTGGGACACAATCCAATCAGCCCCAGCATTTT. It specifies CASGTQSNQPQHF.